The 27 T cell receptor beta chains presented below share a single source sample, sequenced in a study of blood T cell repertoires in COVID-19. Generated by immunoSEQ multiplex PCR, the TCRdb table keeps only in-frame clones and is missing some. The sample gives around 300,000 clones, 75% to 90% of which show up once; roughly 11% is in the top ten. The sequencing input was peripheral blood. The receptor set was obtained from a woman between 65 and 79 years old with acute or convalescent COVID-19.

For the CDR3, the DNA is TGTGCCAGTAGTGAGGGACAGGGGTTCAGCACTGAAGCTTTCTTT. This codes for CASSEGQGFSTEAFF. The V call is TRBV19, the J call TRBJ1-1; TRBD1 agrees at 10 bases. The CDR3 extends over 15 amino acids. J lost 4 bases, V lost 5 bases, and 7 bases had no gene match. CDR1 and CDR2 (germline): LNHDA, SQIVND (reference sequence).

This chain uses TRBV7-9 with TRBJ1-5; 7 nucleotides align to TRBD1. CDR3 length equals 14 residues. J lost 5 bases, V lost 4 bases, and 5 bases had no gene match. Germline loops: CDR1 SEHNR, CDR2 FQNEAQ (reference sequence). CDR3 region: CASSSTGIDQPQHF. The CDR3 DNA follows: TGTGCCAGCAGCTCGACAGGGATTGATCAGCCCCAGCATTTT.

V usage is TRBV6-2 or TRBV6-3 and J usage is TRBJ2-4; 9 positions agree with TRBD2. V dropped 3 bases and J dropped 6; count of bases not matched to a gene: 3. CDR3 length equals 14 residues. The germline V gene has CDR1 MNHEY and CDR2 SVGEGT. The CDR3, as DNA: TGTGCCAGCAGTTATGCGGGGGGGACAAACATTCAGTACTTC. Its protein is CASSYAGGTNIQYF.

The chain recombines TRBV5-8 with TRBJ1-2, with TRBD1 as a possible D gene (5 bases). Germline V gene sequence: CDR1 SGHTS, CDR2 YDEGEE. This CDR3 is built from 13 residues. V gave up 0 bases and J gave up 7 bases, with 10 bases separating them. Written as DNA, the CDR3 is TGTGCCAGCAGCTTGGCGATCCAGGGTGGCTACACCTTC. Its protein product is CASSLAIQGGYTF.

This clone was observed a few times. This sequence joins TRBV15 and TRBJ2-1; 11 positions agree with TRBD1. This CDR3 is built from 13 residues. The V gene end was trimmed by 5 bases and the J gene end by 8 bases; junction bases not matched to a gene: 2. The germline V gene encodes CDR1 LNHNV and CDR2 YYDKDF (reference sequence). As DNA, the CDR3 is TGTGCCACCAGCGGACAGGGGGCGCATGAGCAGTTCTTC. Amino acids: CATSGQGAHEQFF.

This clone came up a few times. The chain uses TRBV19 and TRBJ2-7, with unresolved D. Trimming shortened V by 6 bases and J by 0 bases, and 9 bases separated the two germline ends. The CDR3 has 13 residues. Germline V lookup: CDR1 LNHDA, CDR2 SQIVND (reference sequence). This CDR3 reads CASSLSRSYEQYF. The CDR3 DNA reads TGTGCCAGTAGCCTATCCCGCTCCTACGAGCAGTACTTC.

The rearrangement uses TRBV3-1 (or the pseudogene TRBV3-2) and TRBJ1-2, with D unclear. This CDR3 region has 15 residues. The germline gives CDR1 LGHDT, CDR2 YNNKEL (reference sequence). V lost 4 bases to trimming and J lost 4 bases, with 16 bases between them. The CDR3 is CASSRSGASFYGYTF. The CDR3 DNA is TGTGCCAGCAGCCGCAGTGGAGCGTCATTCTATGGCTACACCTTC.

The rearrangement uses TRBV5-1 and TRBJ1-1; TRBD1 agrees at 7 bases. The V segment lost 1 base and the J segment 6 bases; nucleotides outside the gene matches: 3. Germline V gives CDR1 SGHRS, CDR2 YFSETQ. The CDR3 consists of 13 residues. CDR3 nucleotides: TGCGCCAGCAGCTTGACAGGGGTCGCTGAAGCTTTCTTT. Protein product: CASSLTGVAEAFF.

V is TRBV5-1 and J is TRBJ1-2; D may be TRBD1 (6 bases). Trimming left V 0 bases short and J 6 bases short, with 9 bases between. The CDR3 has 13 amino acids. Germline V CDR1 and CDR2: SGHRS, YFSETQ. The CDR3 sequence: CASSLAPGDGYTF. The CDR3 bases are TGCGCCAGCAGCTTGGCCCCAGGGGATGGCTACACCTTC.

CDR3: CASRLTGLGTEAFF. CDR3 coding DNA: TGTGCCAGTAGGCTGACAGGCCTAGGTACTGAAGCTTTCTTT. The V and J genes are TRBV19 and TRBJ1-1, with D possibly TRBD1 on 6 matching bases. The CDR3 spans 14 residues. The V end lost 6 bases, the J end lost 5 bases, and 16 bases lay between the germline ends. Looked up from germline, CDR1 is LNHDA and CDR2 is SQIVND (reference sequence).

The chain has TRBV5-1 and TRBJ2-7; 8 bases align to TRBD2. Per germline, CDR1 SGHRS and CDR2 YFSETQ. The CDR3 extends over 15 amino acids. V shed 0 bases and J 5 bases; nucleotides not matched to a gene: 7. The DNA for the CDR3 is TGCGCCAGCAGCTTGGGGCCGGGGGGGATGAACGAGCAGTACTTC. This encodes CASSLGPGGMNEQYF.

This sequence joins TRBV2 and TRBJ2-1, with 7 positions matching TRBD2. Germline V lookup: CDR1 SNHLY, CDR2 FYNNEI. The junction had 7 bases not matched to a gene; V was cut back by 7 bases and J by 4 bases. The CDR3 is 14 amino acids. Here the CDR3 reads CASTPVAGYNEQFF. DNA of the CDR3: TGTGCCAGCACCCCGGTAGCGGGTTACAATGAGCAGTTCTTC.

J is TRBJ1-5 and V is TRBV2; D perhaps matches TRBD1 (6 bases). The length of the CDR3 is 13 residues. CDR1 SNHLY and CDR2 FYNNEI come from the germline V gene. V was shortened by 5 bases and J by 4 bases, with 9 bases between the two germline ends. CDR3 nucleotides: TGTGCCAGCAGTCCGACAGGTAATCAGCCCCAGCATTTT. It translates to CASSPTGNQPQHF.

This clone occurred a few times. The same CDR3 can be traced to other DNA sequences in this sample. The V call is TRBV7-9, the J call TRBJ1-6; 10 bases align to TRBD1. With V trimmed by 5 bases and J by 10 bases, 5 bases remained unmatched. The CDR3 loop spans 14 amino acids. The germline gives CDR1 SEHNR, CDR2 FQNEAQ (reference sequence). CDR3 DNA sequence: TGTGCCAGCAGCGCCGGGACAGGGGCGTCACCCCTCCACTTT. As protein: CASSAGTGASPLHF.

This clone was seen a single time. The gene calls are TRBV6-5 and TRBJ1-6; 8 positions match TRBD1. This CDR3 contains 13 residues. In germline, CDR1 is MNHEY, CDR2 SVGAGI. V lost 9 bases and J lost 5; bases outside the gene matches: 3. CDR3 loop: CARYRGDNSPLHF. For the CDR3, the DNA is TGTGCCAGATACAGGGGGGATAATTCACCCCTCCACTTT.

The chain joins TRBV18 to TRBJ2-1; perhaps TRBD1 as D (7 bases). CDR1 and CDR2 from the germline V gene are KGHSH and LQKENI. V lost 3 bases to trimming and J lost 6 bases, with 18 bases between them. The CDR3 spans 16 residues. CDR3 sequence (DNA): TGTGCCAGCTCACCGCGCGGGACAGCGACTGGCAATGAGCAGTTCTTC. Its protein is CASSPRGTATGNEQFF. Variable domain in full (rest from reference TRBV18 and TRBJ2-1): NAGVMQNPRHLVRRRGQEARLRCSPMKGHSHVYWYRQLPEEGLKFMVYLQKENIIDESGMPKERFSAEFPKEGPSILRIQQVVRGDSAAYFCASSPRGTATGNEQFFGPGTRLTVL.

V usage is TRBV18 and J usage is TRBJ1-1; 7 bases agree with TRBD1. The CDR3 runs to 13 residues. CDR1 is KGHSH, CDR2 LQKENI, per germline. Trimming removed 6 bases from V and 7 bases from J; junction bases left unmatched: 8. Written as DNA, the CDR3 is TGTGCCAGCTCGCGGGAAGGGGGCGGTGAAGCTTTCTTT. Translated, it gives CASSREGGGEAFF.

The V call is TRBV7-9, the J call TRBJ2-1, with D possibly TRBD1 on 6 matching bases. V was cut by 1 base and J by 6 bases, with 13 bases left in between. Germline values: CDR1 SEHNR, CDR2 FQNEAQ (reference sequence). The CDR3 spans 15 residues. The CDR3 reads CASSLGGQWANEQFF. The DNA of the CDR3 is TGTGCCAGCAGCTTAGGCGGACAGTGGGCCAATGAGCAGTTCTTC.

This clone was counted only a few times. This chain connects TRBV19 to TRBJ2-2; 9 nucleotides line up with TRBD2. The CDR3 has 14 amino acids. Germline CDR1 reads LNHDA; CDR2 reads SQIVND (reference sequence). Trimming took 7 bases from V and 6 from J; bases not matched to a gene: 6. Written as DNA, the CDR3 is TGTGCCAGTAACAAGCGGGGGGACGCCGGGGAGCTGTTTTTT. Translation: CASNKRGDAGELFF.

This chain connects TRBV7-9 to TRBJ2-2; 7 bases map to TRBD1. The germline V gene encodes CDR1 SEHNR and CDR2 FQNEAQ (reference sequence). The CDR3 consists of 16 residues. V shed 3 bases and J 0 bases; nucleotides not matched to a gene: 4. The CDR3 DNA sequence: TGTGCCAGCAGCTTTAGGGGGCCCTCGAACACCGGGGAGCTGTTTTTT. It codes for CASSFRGPSNTGELFF. The full variable domain, with the rest looked up from reference TRBV7-9 and TRBJ2-2, is DTGVSQNPRHKITKRGQNVTFRCDPISEHNRLYWYRQTLGQGPEFLTYFQNEAQLEKSRLLSDRFSAERPKGSFSTLEIQRTEQGDSAMYLCASSFRGPSNTGELFFGEGSRLTVL.

As for this clone: The same CDR3 arises from other DNA sequences in this sample as well. The chain links TRBV6-6 to TRBJ1-6, with 7 bases aligning to TRBD1. Germline V gives CDR1 MNHNY, CDR2 SVGAGI (reference sequence). The CDR3 contains 12 residues. V shed 6 bases, J shed 10 bases, and the junction held 3 bases outside the gene matches. CDR3 loop: CASRGQNSPLHF. In nucleotides, the CDR3 is TGTGCCAGCAGGGGACAGAACTCACCCCTCCACTTT.

The rearrangement links TRBV14 to TRBJ1-2; TRBD1 is a possible D gene (5 bases). Trimming took 4 bases from V and 6 from J, leaving 18 bases between them. The germline gives CDR1 SGHDN, CDR2 FVKESK. This CDR3 is built from 15 residues. CDR3 DNA sequence: TGTGCCAGCAGCCTCCTTCGCGGACACAAGGATGGCTACACCTTC. It codes for CASSLLRGHKDGYTF.

CDR3 DNA: TGTGCCAGCAGCATCGTAGGACAGGGGCCTTGGACACCCCTCCACTTT. This gives the protein CASSIVGQGPWTPLHF. This rearrangement joins TRBV5-5 to TRBJ1-6, with 9 bases identical to TRBD1. The CDR3 contains 16 residues. V lost 4 bases, J lost 11 bases, and 13 bases stayed unmatched. The germline V gene encodes CDR1 SGHKS and CDR2 YYEKEE (reference sequence).

Concerning this clone itself: The sample has other DNA sequences that encode this CDR3 too. The chain links TRBV7-9 to TRBJ1-4, with TRBD1 matching 8 bases. CDR1 SEHNR and CDR2 FQNEAQ come from the germline V gene (reference sequence). The CDR3 sequence is 14 residues long. The J segment lost 8 bases and the V segment lost 5 bases, leaving 7 bases of the junction unmatched. CDR3 nucleotide sequence: TGTGCCAGCAGCCACGGACAGGGTAACGAAAAACTGTTTTTT. The encoded protein is CASSHGQGNEKLFF. The full variable domain, in which reference TRBV7-9 and TRBJ1-4 provide the parts outside the CDR3, is DTGVSQNPRHKITKRGQNVTFRCDPISEHNRLYWYRQTLGQGPEFLTYFQNEAQLEKSRLLSDRFSAERPKGSFSTLEIQRTEQGDSAMYLCASSHGQGNEKLFFGSGTQLSVL.

This sequence joins TRBV10-3 and TRBJ1-1, with D possibly being TRBD1 (6 bases). The CDR3 has 14 residues. Trimming cost V 4 bases and J 0 bases, with 9 bases left between them. In germline, CDR1 is ENHRY, CDR2 SYGVKD. The CDR3 protein is CAISVTGMNTEAFF. The CDR3 DNA reads TGTGCCATCAGTGTTACAGGGATGAACACTGAAGCTTTCTTT.

The V gene is TRBV20-1, the J gene TRBJ1-1; D is ambiguous. V gave up 4 bases and J gave up 11 bases, with 14 bases separating them. The CDR3 consists of 11 residues. The germline gives CDR1 DFQATT, CDR2 SNEGSKA (reference sequence). CDR3 nucleotide sequence: TGCAGTGCTACCATCTTTCCTCGGGCTTTCTTT. It is translated as CSATIFPRAFF.

CDR3 bases: TGTGCCAGCAGGGACAGGGTTGGGAACACTGAAGCTTTCTTT. The encoded protein is CASRDRVGNTEAFF. V gene TRBV2 combines with J gene TRBJ1-1, with 8 bases aligning to TRBD1. The germline V gene encodes CDR1 SNHLY and CDR2 FYNNEI. The CDR3 has 14 residues. The ends lost 6 bases at V and 1 base at J; junction bases unmatched: 4.